Listed below are T cell receptor beta chains from one sample, sequenced in a study of CD8+ T cells in alopecia areata. Profiled with immunoSEQ multiplex PCR; TCRdb holds only in-frame clones, not every one. In the table there are under 350,000 clones, 55% to 70% of which are singletons. The input for sequencing was CD4+ T cells sorted from blood, taken at week 24, from a patient treated with tofacitinib. These receptors were taken from a human donor with alopecia areata. Each CDR3 is given with its conserved first and last residue. Each record gives: clone size, V gene, D gene, CDR3 length, J gene, CDR3 protein, CDR3 DNA. D genes are given only for firm matches. A row's size may be missing; if present it is once, few, many or a size class.

NA	TRBV27	TRBD1	17	TRBJ2-6	CASSFSHRGSGANVLTF	TGTGCCAGCAGTTTCTCCCACAGGGGCTCTGGGGCCAACGTCCTGACTTTC
NA	TRBV30	TRBD1	16	TRBJ2-1	CAWSRTGTGDYNEQFF	TGTGCCTGGAGCCGTACAGGGACAGGGGACTACAATGAGCAGTTCTTC
NA	TRBV7-9	NA	13	TRBJ1-2	CASLGPASYGYTF	TGTGCCAGCCTCGGCCCGGCGAGCTATGGCTACACCTTC
NA	TRBV30	NA	13	TRBJ2-5	CAWSGTDHGTQYF	TGTGCCTGGAGTGGAACCGACCACGGGACCCAGTACTTC
few	TRBV7-9	NA	14	TRBJ2-7	CASSSWDWDYEQYF	TGTGCCAGCAGTTCGTGGGACTGGGACTACGAGCAGTACTTC
once	TRBV6-5	NA	16	TRBJ1-2	CASSYSRDPGGYGYTF	TGTGCCAGCAGTTACTCGAGGGACCCGGGAGGCTATGGCTACACCTTC
NA	TRBV30	NA	11	TRBJ2-5	CAWSEKETQYF	TGTGCCTGGAGTGAAAAAGAGACCCAGTACTTC
few	TRBV4-3	TRBD2	20	TRBJ2-1	CASSRTSLAGVSDTWGEQFF	TGCGCCAGCAGCCGGACCTCTTTAGCGGGTGTTTCTGATACGTGGGGTGAGCAGTTCTTC
NA	TRBV29-1	TRBD1	19	TRBJ2-6	CSVEVAGSGGTLGANVLTF	TGCAGCGTTGAAGTAGCAGGGTCAGGGGGAACGCTTGGGGCCAACGTCCTGACTTTC
once	TRBV30	NA	15	TRBJ1-6	CAWSPLRSSGSPLHF	TGTGCCTGGAGTCCCTTACGGTCCAGTGGTTCACCCCTCCACTTT
NA	TRBV11-3	NA	16	TRBJ1-3	CASSLDQFVEEDTIYF	TGTGCCAGCAGCTTAGATCAATTTGTGGAGGAGGACACCATATATTTT